Below, 15 T cell receptor beta chains from the same sample are listed, as sequenced in a study of blood T cells in healthy people across ages. PCR was performed a second time for about 7 to 11 cycles using a sample-barcoded 5' primer and a J-beta primer mix. TCRdb reprocessed the 5' RACE reads with MiXCR, giving one entry per CDR3 protein. The sample has roughly 1,500,000 distinct CDR3 sequences, roughly 40% seen once; the top ten hold approximately 7.9%. Sequencing used blood. Receptor source: a woman aged 18-29 years in good health.

Here the CDR3 DNA reads TGCAGTGCTAGAGAGGGACCACTTGGCGATACGCAGTATTTT. It encodes CSAREGPLGDTQYF. The chain couples TRBV20-1 to TRBJ2-3; possibly TRBD1 or TRBD2 for D (5 bases each). From germline, CDR1 is DFQATT and CDR2 SNEGSKA (reference sequence). The CDR3 is made up of 14 amino acids. Trimming stripped 0 bases from V and 6 bases from J, with 13 bases between.

The gene calls are TRBV7-2 and TRBJ2-3; 12 bases match TRBD1. V gave up 4 bases and J gave up 4 bases; unmatched junction bases: 6. CDR3 length: 16 residues. Germline V gene sequence: CDR1 SGHTA, CDR2 FQGNSA. The DNA for the CDR3 is TGTGCCAGCAGCTACCGTGGGACAGGGGGCGCAGATACGCAGTATTTT. Translation: CASSYRGTGGADTQYF.

With respect to this clonotype: This could be a read error, since a much larger clone is one nucleotide away. The chain is built from TRBV6-2 or TRBV6-3 and TRBJ1-1; TRBD1 is a possible D gene (6 bases). This CDR3 is 14 amino acids long. Germline values: CDR1 MNHEY, CDR2 SVGEGT. CDR3 coding DNA: TGTGCCGGCAGCCTACGGCAGGGGAGCACTGAAGCTTTCTTT. It codes for CAGSLRQGSTEAFF.

CDR3 nucleotide sequence: TGTGCCAGCTCCTATAACGACAGGGGCGATCAGCCCCAGCATTTT. It codes for CASSYNDRGDQPQHF. This chain uses TRBV4-2 with TRBJ1-5; 8 positions match TRBD1. V was pared by 8 bases and J by 5 bases, with 11 bases of the junction left unmatched. The CDR3 extends over 15 amino acids. CDR1 and CDR2 (germline): LGHNA, YNFKEQ.

This clonotype was counted between two and nine times. This chain connects TRBV2 to TRBJ2-1, with D unresolved. V dropped 7 bases and J dropped 15 bases, with 19 bases sitting between them. The CDR3 has 12 residues. Per germline, CDR1 SNHLY and CDR2 FYNNEI. The CDR3 here is CASIDNSTPMFF. DNA of the CDR3: TGTGCCAGCATCGATAATTCGACCCCAATGTTCTTC.

The CDR3 nucleotides are TGCAGTGCTAGAAACGCAGGGGGAGAGACCCAGTACTTC. Protein: CSARNAGGETQYF. This chain uses TRBV20-1 with TRBJ2-5, with TRBD1 matching over 7 bases. Per germline, CDR1 DFQATT and CDR2 SNEGSKA (reference sequence). Trimming cost V 2 bases and J 4 bases; bases outside gene matches: 4. CDR3 size: 13 residues.

CDR3: CASSTTSGVTDTQYF. DNA of the CDR3: TGTGCCAGCAGTACCACTAGCGGGGTTACAGATACGCAGTATTTT. The V call is TRBV6-5, the J call TRBJ2-3; TRBD2 agrees at 10 bases. This CDR3 contains 15 residues. Germline V gene data show CDR1 as MNHEY and CDR2 as SVGAGI. V was pared by 5 bases and J by 3 bases, with 5 bases of the junction left unmatched.

This clonotype was detected only a few times. The chain couples TRBV28 to TRBJ2-1; 8 bases agree with TRBD2. This CDR3 spans 15 amino acids. The germline V gene has CDR1 MDHEN and CDR2 SYDVKM. Trimming at V came to 6 bases and at J to 3 bases, leaving 7 bases not matched to a gene. CDR3 bases: TGTGCCAGCAGGCTGGGACTAGTCGACTACAATGAGCAGTTCTTC. Its protein is CASRLGLVDYNEQFF. Full variable domain (rest looked up from reference TRBV28 and TRBJ2-1): DVKVTQSSRYLVKRTGEKVFLECVQDMDHENMFWYRQDPGLGLRLIYFSYDVKMKEKGDIPEGYSVSREKKERFSLILESASTNQTSMYLCASRLGLVDYNEQFFGPGTRLTVL.

The sample holds a few counts of this clonotype. This chain uses TRBV19 with TRBJ1-2; D not certain. Germline-derived CDR1 and CDR2 are LNHDA and SQIVND (reference sequence). The CDR3 length is 11 residues. With 5 bases removed from V and 6 bases from J, the gap between germline ends came to 7 bases. The CDR3 bases are TGTGCCAGTAGTTATGGGAATGGCTACACCTTC. It translates to CASSYGNGYTF.

This chain connects TRBV27 to TRBJ2-2, with D unclear. The CDR3 is 12 residues long. Germline V gene data show CDR1 as MNHEY and CDR2 as SMNVEV (reference sequence). Trimming left V 7 bases short and J 1 base short, with 4 bases between. The CDR3 DNA reads as TGTGCCAGCACCCGGAACACCGGGGAGCTGTTTTTT. Translation gives CASTRNTGELFF.

This clonotype has more than one count but fewer than ten. The genes are TRBV7-2 and TRBJ1-2; possible D gene TRBD1, 6 bases. V lost 3 bases to trimming and J lost 3 bases, with 14 bases between them. Germline values: CDR1 SGHTA, CDR2 FQGNSA. There are 15 residues in the CDR3. DNA for the CDR3: TGTGCCAGCAGCTTGGGGGGGGGGCAGCACTATGGCTACACCTTC. Translated: CASSLGGGQHYGYTF.

The chain recombines TRBV20-1 with TRBJ2-5; TRBD2 matches at 8 bases. The germline gives CDR1 DFQATT, CDR2 SNEGSKA (reference sequence). J lost 4 bases, V lost 0 bases, and 7 bases had no gene match. The CDR3 extends over 15 amino acids. Here the CDR3 reads CSARDFAGGPETQYF. In DNA form, the CDR3 reads TGCAGTGCTAGAGATTTCGCGGGGGGCCCAGAGACCCAGTACTTC.

The sample holds a few counts of this clonotype. V gene TRBV4-2 combines with J gene TRBJ2-5; D remains unclear. CDR1 and CDR2 from the germline V gene are LGHNA and YNFKEQ. Trimming stripped 1 base from V and 5 bases from J, with 14 bases between. The CDR3 loop spans 15 amino acids. DNA of the CDR3: TGTGCCAGCAGCCAAGGTCCCCATCTCGAGGAGACCCAGTACTTC. Translated, it gives CASSQGPHLEETQYF.

Concerning this clonotype: The junction and the germline gene differ at one end; a read error may be behind it. The chain links TRBV4-2 to TRBJ2-1; D possibly corresponds to TRBD2 (6 bases). CDR3 length equals 16 residues. The germline V gene encodes CDR1 LGHNA and CDR2 YNFKEQ. In nucleotides, the CDR3 is TGTGCCAGCGGCCAAGTAGCGGCGGTCTCCTACAATGAGCAGTTCTTC. Translating it yields CASGQVAAVSYNEQFF.

The table lists this clonotype with a few counts. This rearrangement joins TRBV29-1 to TRBJ2-2, with 9 bases lining up with TRBD1. The CDR3 length is 13 residues. Trimming cost V 6 bases and J 4 bases; bases outside gene matches: 3. Germline loops: CDR1 SQVTM, CDR2 ANQGSEA. This CDR3 reads CSVDRGRTGELFF. CDR3 DNA: TGCAGCGTGGACAGGGGCCGCACCGGGGAGCTGTTTTTT.